The sequence of this TCR beta chain was determined in a study of identical twins. MiXCR, applied by TCRdb to the 5' RACE reads, yields one record per CDR3 protein. The sample holds hundreds of thousands of distinct CDR3 sequences, approximately 13% seen once. Germline CDR1 SGHRS, CDR2 YFSETQ. Trimming pared 4 bases from V and 4 bases from J, leaving 13 bases between. This CDR3 is built from 14 residues. These sequences were also reported in another study, on yellow fever vaccine responses in identical twins.

The material sequenced was PBMCs. This TCR was sampled from a woman under 30 in good health. The rearrangement joins TRBV5-1 to TRBJ2-3, with D unresolved. The CDR3 reads CASSPAAYSDTQYF. CDR3 coding DNA: TGCGCCAGCAGCCCGGCGGCCTACTCAGATACGCAGTATTTT.